A single sample is the source of the 20 T cell receptor beta chains below, sequenced in a study of monozygotic twins with cystic fibrosis. Clones were sequenced by immunoSEQ multiplex PCR, and TCRdb holds only the in-frame ones, with some missing. The sample consists of around 30,000 clones, just over 95% of them appearing once. Sequencing input: blood. All receptors come from a girl aged 2-10 years with cystic fibrosis.

The table lists this clone with a count of one. The chain couples TRBV16 to TRBJ1-1; 7 positions agree with TRBD1. The length of the CDR3 is 14 residues. V was pared by 4 bases and J by 1 base, with 3 bases of the junction left unmatched. The germline V gene has CDR1 KGHSY and CDR2 FQNENV. CDR3: CASSPGTANTEAFF. The CDR3 coding sequence is TGTGCCAGCAGCCCAGGGACAGCGAACACTGAAGCTTTCTTT.

The chain uses TRBV5-1 and TRBJ2-3; tentatively, D is TRBD1 (6 bases). V was shortened by 7 bases and J by 4 bases, with 13 bases between the two germline ends. The CDR3 spans 13 residues. Germline CDR1 and CDR2: SGHRS and YFSETQ. CDR3 sequence reads: CASQREGADTQYF. The CDR3 coding sequence is TGCGCCAGCCAACGCGAGGGGGCAGATACGCAGTATTTT.

This chain uses TRBV5-1 with TRBJ2-5; TRBD2 agrees at 8 bases. In germline, CDR1 is SGHRS, CDR2 YFSETQ. The CDR3 has 15 residues. With 5 bases clipped from V and 3 bases from J, the junction kept 9 bases outside the gene matches. This CDR3 reads CASREAGLGKETQYF. CDR3 nucleotide sequence: TGCGCCAGCAGGGAGGCGGGACTAGGGAAAGAGACCCAGTACTTC.

The rearrangement links TRBV30 to TRBJ2-5, with D hard to call. V shed 0 bases and J shed 3 bases, with 5 bases lying between them. CDR1 and CDR2 from the germline V gene are GTSNPN and SVGIG (reference sequence). The CDR3 sequence is 12 residues long. This CDR3 reads CAWSVGKETQYF. In DNA form, the CDR3 reads TGTGCCTGGAGTGTAGGGAAAGAGACCCAGTACTTC.

This chain links TRBV9 with TRBJ2-1; possible D gene TRBD1, 6 bases. The germline V gene encodes CDR1 SGDLS and CDR2 YYNGEE. The CDR3 is 14 amino acids. V gave up 2 bases and J gave up 9 bases, with 15 bases separating them. The CDR3 loop reads CASSVEGTGIEQFF. The CDR3 DNA sequence: TGTGCCAGCAGCGTCGAAGGAACAGGGATTGAGCAGTTCTTC.

The rearrangement joins TRBV14 to TRBJ1-2; the D is unclear. The CDR3 sequence is 12 residues long. V was shortened by 4 bases and J by 3 bases, with 6 bases between the two germline ends. Germline values: CDR1 SGHDN, CDR2 FVKESK. CDR3 in DNA: TGTGCCAGCAGCCTAGGGCACTATGGCTACACCTTC. Protein: CASSLGHYGYTF.

This chain joins TRBV20-1 and TRBJ2-1; a weak D match, TRBD1 (5 bases). The CDR3 runs 11 residues. The germline V gene encodes CDR1 DFQATT and CDR2 SNEGSKA (reference sequence). V lost 7 bases to trimming and J lost 8 bases, with 12 bases between them. The CDR3 DNA reads TGCAGTGAGGGGTCTCGGGATGAGCAGTTCTTC. Its translation is CSEGSRDEQFF.

The chain employs TRBV4-1 and TRBJ1-1; D possibly corresponds to TRBD1 (6 bases). Germline V gives CDR1 MGHRA, CDR2 YSYEKL. Between the trimmed V and J ends, which lost 4 bases and 3 bases, there was a span of 21 bases. The CDR3 runs 17 residues. DNA of the CDR3: TGCGCCAGCAGCCTAACGACAGGCACAGCCTTTCACACTGAAGCTTTCTTT. Protein sequence: CASSLTTGTAFHTEAFF.

V gene TRBV30 combines with J gene TRBJ1-1; 9 positions match TRBD1. The trim removed 2 bases at V and 1 base at J, leaving 8 bases unmatched. The germline CDR1 and CDR2 sequences are GTSNPN and SVGIG (reference sequence). The CDR3 loop spans 16 amino acids. The CDR3 protein is CAWSPGTGYWNTEAFF. CDR3 DNA: TGTGCCTGGAGTCCCGGGACAGGGTATTGGAACACTGAAGCTTTCTTT.

The rearrangement uses TRBV4-1 and TRBJ2-7, with D possibly called TRBD1 or TRBD2 (5 bases each). CDR3 length: 15 residues. The V end was cut by 0 bases, the J end by 2 bases, with 11 bases between. Germline CDR1 is MGHRA and CDR2 is YSYEKL. The chain's CDR3 is CASSQESGTPYEQYF. In nucleotides, the CDR3 is TGCGCCAGCAGCCAAGAATCGGGGACCCCCTACGAGCAGTACTTC.

The V call is TRBV2, the J call TRBJ2-1; 10 bases align to TRBD2. V dropped 7 bases and J dropped 7; count of bases not matched to a gene: 10. Germline V gene sequence: CDR1 SNHLY, CDR2 FYNNEI. The CDR3 runs 15 residues. CDR3 DNA: TGTGCCAGCACCCACAGGGGGACTAGCGTTAATGAGCAGTTCTTC. Its translation is CASTHRGTSVNEQFF.

This clone was observed once. The chain links TRBV11-2 to TRBJ2-7, with D perhaps TRBD1 or TRBD2 (6 bases each). V shed 2 bases and J shed 6 bases, with 17 bases lying between them. Germline V gene sequence: CDR1 SGHAT, CDR2 FQNNGV. This CDR3 is built from 15 residues. CDR3 amino acids: CASSLWQGRGGEQYF. CDR3 DNA sequence: TGTGCCAGCAGCTTATGGCAGGGGCGGGGAGGCGAGCAGTACTTC.

The genes are TRBV30 and TRBJ1-2; D uncertain. The CDR3 sequence is 15 residues long. V lost 1 base to trimming and J lost 4 bases, with 16 bases between them. CDR1 GTSNPN and CDR2 SVGIG come from the germline V gene (reference sequence). The CDR3 region has the DNA TGTGCCTGGAGTGGGGCTCTGGTGGCGACCTATGGCTACACCTTC. This translates into CAWSGALVATYGYTF.

The chain couples TRBV2 to TRBJ2-1, with 12 bases aligning to TRBD2. Germline lookup yields CDR1 SNHLY and CDR2 FYNNEI. The V segment lost 6 bases and the J segment 7 bases; nucleotides outside the gene matches: 7. CDR3 size: 15 residues. CDR3: CASSRTSGASNEQFF. In nucleotides, the CDR3 is TGTGCCAGCAGCCGGACTAGCGGGGCGTCTAATGAGCAGTTCTTC.

This sequence joins TRBV19 and TRBJ1-1, with 9 bases fitting TRBD1. Germline lookup yields CDR1 LNHDA and CDR2 SQIVND (reference sequence). The CDR3 sequence is 14 residues long. The J segment lost 3 bases and the V segment lost 8 bases, leaving 7 bases of the junction unmatched. The DNA for the CDR3 is TGTGCCAGTTACCGGACAGGGGCATACACTGAAGCTTTCTTT. It translates to CASYRTGAYTEAFF.

The V call is TRBV7-9, the J call TRBJ2-1; D might be TRBD2 (6 bases). Trimming cost V 4 bases and J 10 bases, with 11 bases left between them. The CDR3 runs 12 residues. In germline, CDR1 is SEHNR, CDR2 FQNEAQ (reference sequence). In DNA form, the CDR3 reads TGTGCCAGCAGCTCGCTAGCGTCGGAGCAGTTCTTC. This gives the protein CASSSLASEQFF.

The chain carries TRBV6-6 and TRBJ1-2; 9 bases map to TRBD1. Trimming took 6 bases from V and 8 from J; bases not matched to a gene: 7. CDR1 is MNHNY, CDR2 SVGAGI, per germline (reference sequence). CDR3 size: 13 residues. CDR3 bases: TGTGCCAGCAGCCTGGACAGGGGATCGGGCTACACCTTC. It is translated as CASSLDRGSGYTF.

The chain links TRBV10-1 to TRBJ1-5, with a weak D call TRBD1 (6 bases). Germline lookup yields CDR1 WNHNN and CDR2 SYGVQD (reference sequence). The CDR3 has 17 amino acids. V was clipped by 5 bases and J by 5 bases, with 22 bases between them. CDR3 in DNA: TGCGCCAGCAGTAAGCCCCCAAGCGCAGAGGGGGATCAGCCCCAGCATTTT. This translates into CASSKPPSAEGDQPQHF.

This chain uses TRBV6-6 with TRBJ1-1, with D perhaps matching TRBD1 (5 bases). Deletions cut 10 bases from V and 1 base from J, with 13 bases between. The germline V gene has CDR1 MNHNY and CDR2 SVGAGI (reference sequence). The length of the CDR3 is 13 residues. CDR3 DNA sequence: TGTGCCACCCTCGGGGGGGGGAACACTGAAGCTTTCTTT. Residues: CATLGGGNTEAFF.

A few counts support this clone. The J gene is TRBJ2-7, the V gene TRBV2; D is uncertain. Germline values: CDR1 SNHLY, CDR2 FYNNEI. The CDR3 is 12 residues long. The V gene lost 8 bases and the J gene lost 1 base, with 9 bases spanning the gap. As DNA, the CDR3 is TGTGCCAGCCATCAGGCATCCTACGAGCAGTACTTC. Protein product: CASHQASYEQYF. Complete variable domain (other parts from reference TRBV2 and TRBJ2-7): EPEVTQTPSHQVTQMGQEVILRCVPISNHLYFYWYRQILGQKVEFLVSFYNNEISEKSEIFDDQFSVERPDGSNFTLKIRSTKLEDSAMYFCASHQASYEQYFGPGTRLTVT.